This T cell receptor (beta chain) was profiled in a study of beta chain features in type 1 diabetes. cDNA synthesis used the whole RNA isolate, giving expressed TCRB sequences. Method: immunoSEQ multiplex PCR; TCRdb's copy keeps in-frame clones and lacks some. The data show 200,000 to 250,000 clones, with about 11% seen just once and over 1% held by the top ten. With regard to this clone: Its antigen is still unknown.

Study findings and constraints: Junctions at VDJ sites from type 1 diabetes patients had fewer insertions and more deletions.

The CDR3 runs 15 residues. With 3 bases removed from V and 2 bases from J, the gap between germline ends came to 11 bases. Germline V gene sequence: CDR1 SGHTA, CDR2 FQGNSA. This TCR was recovered from a man aged 18 to 30 in good health. This sequence joins TRBV7-2 and TRBJ1-3; D remains ambiguous. Source material: central memory CD4+ T cells from blood. The CDR3: CASSLLGSTGNTIYF. The DNA for the CDR3 is TGTGCCAGCAGCTTGTTGGGTTCTACTGGAAACACCATATATTTT.